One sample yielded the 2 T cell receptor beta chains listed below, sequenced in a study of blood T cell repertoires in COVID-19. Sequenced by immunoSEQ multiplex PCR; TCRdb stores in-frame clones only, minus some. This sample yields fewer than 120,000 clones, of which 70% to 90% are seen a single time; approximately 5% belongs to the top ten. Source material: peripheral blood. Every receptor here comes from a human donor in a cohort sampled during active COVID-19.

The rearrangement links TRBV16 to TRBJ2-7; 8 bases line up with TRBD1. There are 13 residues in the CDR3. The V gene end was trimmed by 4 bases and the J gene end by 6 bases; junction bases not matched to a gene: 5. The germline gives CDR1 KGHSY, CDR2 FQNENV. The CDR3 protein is CASSPRDRLEQYF. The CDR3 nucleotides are TGTGCCAGCAGCCCCCGGGACAGGCTCGAGCAGTACTTC.

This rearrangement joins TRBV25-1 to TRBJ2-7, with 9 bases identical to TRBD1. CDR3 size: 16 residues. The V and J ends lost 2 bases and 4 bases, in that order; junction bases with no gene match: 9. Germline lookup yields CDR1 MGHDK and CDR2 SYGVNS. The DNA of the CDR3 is TGTGCCAGCAGTGAAGCAACACCCGGGACAGGGTACGAGCAGTACTTC. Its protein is CASSEATPGTGYEQYF.